This T cell receptor beta chain is drawn from a study of cytomegalovirus exposure and HLA in healthy donors. As concerns this clone: Germline and junction disagree at one end, which may indicate a read error.

The length of the CDR3 is 16 residues. With 60 Vbeta and 13 Jbeta primers, the PCR was carried out. The data were produced by immunoSEQ multiplex PCR, yet TCRdb's version contains in-frame clones alone and is incomplete. Here the sample spans approximately 220,000 clones, just over 75% being singletons. The chain links TRBV23-1 to TRBJ2-7; a possible D gene is TRBD2 (6 bases). TRBV23-1 is labeled an ORF, and its function is uncertain. The origin of this receptor is a man younger than 35 in good health and CMV-seronegative. Sample: PBMCs. In DNA, the CDR3 is TGCGCCAGCAGGCAATCTGGAGGGGTGATATCCTACGAGCAGTACTTC. As protein: CASRQSGGVISYEQYF.